This T cell receptor beta chain was observed in a study of shared clonotypes between healthy human individuals. Sequencing was performed with immunoSEQ multiplex PCR; in TCRdb, only in-frame clones are kept and a portion is missing. The table shows about 1 million clones, with around 76% occurring only once. On this clone: Its target is unknown.

Study-wide results and limits: Apart from blood, nothing was sampled; tissue repertoires likely differ.

The germline V and J ends were trimmed by 2 bases and 2 bases, with 16 bases remaining between them. The CDR3 sequence is 16 residues long. Looked up from germline, CDR1 is SGHRS and CDR2 is YFSETQ. This chain links TRBV5-1 with TRBJ2-5, with D possibly TRBD2 on 6 matching bases. The sequencing sample was made of memory CD4+ T cells sorted from blood. Regarding subset: CD45RA-negative fraction. This TCR was recovered from a man aged 18 to 29 in good health. This chain's CDR3 is CASSFLGVGGQETQYF. The CDR3 nucleotides are TGCGCCAGCAGCTTTTTAGGGGTGGGGGGACAAGAGACCCAGTACTTC.